The 18 T cell receptor beta chains presented below share a single source sample, sequenced in a study of blood T cell repertoires in COVID-19. Profiled with immunoSEQ multiplex PCR; TCRdb holds only in-frame clones, not every one. The sample records some 150,000 clones, approximately 86% being singletons. The sample was peripheral blood. The receptors were sampled from a woman in her forties or fifties with acute or convalescent COVID-19.

The chain recombines TRBV12-5 with TRBJ1-3; weak D call: TRBD1 (5 bases). The germline V gene encodes CDR1 LGHNT and CDR2 FRNRAP. This CDR3 region has 15 residues. V was trimmed by 2 bases and J by 2 bases, leaving 10 bases between them. This chain's CDR3 is CASGLQRGTGNTIYF. The CDR3 nucleotides read TGTGCTAGTGGTTTGCAAAGGGGCACTGGAAACACCATATATTTT.

This chain joins TRBV30 and TRBJ2-7; 11 nucleotides line up with TRBD2. V lost 3 bases and J lost 8; bases outside the gene matches: 9. The CDR3 extends over 14 amino acids. CDR1 GTSNPN and CDR2 SVGIG come from the germline V gene (reference sequence). In DNA form, the CDR3 reads TGTGCCTGGAGCCTACCCGGGACTAGCGGAAAGCAGTACTTC. Its protein product is CAWSLPGTSGKQYF.

The chain combines TRBV29-1 with TRBJ2-3, with D perhaps TRBD1 (6 bases). The CDR3 loop spans 14 amino acids. V was clipped by 3 bases and J by 0 bases, with 10 bases between them. In germline, CDR1 is SQVTM, CDR2 ANQGSEA. The CDR3 is CSVDGTFSTDTQYF. DNA of the CDR3: TGCAGCGTTGACGGGACATTTAGCACAGATACGCAGTATTTT.

The chain employs TRBV27 and TRBJ2-7; the match to TRBD2 covers 7 bases. J gave up 6 bases and V 4 bases, and 15 bases lay outside the gene matches. This CDR3 spans 16 amino acids. CDR1 is MNHEY, CDR2 SMNVEV, per germline (reference sequence). Here the CDR3 DNA reads TGTGCCAGCAGTTCCCCTTTCCAGGGAGGGTATCGCGAGCAGTACTTC. Its translation: CASSSPFQGGYREQYF.

V is TRBV7-2 and J is TRBJ1-1, with unresolved D. This CDR3 has 13 residues. In germline, CDR1 is SGHTA, CDR2 FQGNSA. With 3 bases removed from V and 3 bases from J, the gap between germline ends came to 8 bases. Written as DNA, the CDR3 is TGTGCCAGCAGCTTTCAGTCAGACACTGAAGCTTTCTTT. Its protein is CASSFQSDTEAFF.

V is TRBV20-1 and J is TRBJ1-4; possible D gene TRBD1, 6 bases. Germline CDR1 is DFQATT and CDR2 is SNEGSKA (reference sequence). Trimming removed 3 bases from V and 8 bases from J, with 16 bases in between. This CDR3 is 14 amino acids long. The CDR3 DNA sequence: TGCAGTGCTAGTGACGGTAGAGGGGGAGAAAAACTGTTTTTT. It codes for CSASDGRGGEKLFF.

This clone was observed a single time. The chain links TRBV6-5 to TRBJ1-2, with D hard to call. Trimming shortened V by 0 bases and J by 4 bases, and 12 bases separated the two germline ends. Germline lookup yields CDR1 MNHEY and CDR2 SVGAGI. This CDR3 region has 15 residues. Here the CDR3 reads CASSYSILESYGYTF. The CDR3 coding sequence is TGTGCCAGCAGTTACTCGATTTTGGAGAGCTATGGCTACACCTTC.

The chain recombines TRBV6-2 or TRBV6-3 with TRBJ1-1; perhaps TRBD1 as D (6 bases). CDR3 length: 15 amino acids. V lost 0 bases to trimming and J lost 1 base, with 9 bases between them. Germline assignment: CDR1 MNHEY and CDR2 SVGEGT. CDR3 DNA: TGTGCCAGCAGTTACTCGTCCAGGGGGAACACTGAAGCTTTCTTT. This sequence encodes CASSYSSRGNTEAFF.

V and J are TRBV9 and TRBJ2-5; tentatively, D is TRBD2 (7 bases). CDR3 length: 15 residues. V gave up 2 bases and J gave up 5 bases, with 16 bases separating them. From germline, CDR1 is SGDLS and CDR2 YYNGEE. CDR3 loop: CASSVSRGAGETQYF. DNA of the CDR3: TGTGCCAGCAGCGTGAGTCGGGGGGCCGGGGAGACCCAGTACTTC. Complete variable domain (other parts from reference TRBV9 and TRBJ2-5): DSGVTQTPKHLITATGQRVTLRCSPRSGDLSVYWYQQSLDQGLQFLIQYYNGEERAKGNILERFSAQQFPDLHSELNLSSLELGDSALYFCASSVSRGAGETQYFGPGTRLLVL.

The chain joins TRBV7-2 to TRBJ2-7; tentatively, D is TRBD1 (6 bases). The CDR3 extends over 13 amino acids. V lost 5 bases, J lost 6 bases, and 14 bases lay in between. Germline V gene lookup returns CDR1 SGHTA and CDR2 FQGNSA. CDR3 DNA sequence: TGTGCCAGCAGCACAGGGCCCCTAGGCGAGCAGTACTTC. Residues: CASSTGPLGEQYF.

The chain couples TRBV7-8 to TRBJ2-7; 12 bases are shared with TRBD2. This CDR3 has 16 amino acids. Germline values: CDR1 SGHVS, CDR2 FQNEAQ. V was pared by 1 base and J by 4 bases, with 5 bases of the junction left unmatched. The CDR3 DNA follows: TGTGCCAGCAGCTTAGGTCTAGCGGGAGGGCCATACGAGCAGTACTTC. Translated, it gives CASSLGLAGGPYEQYF.

The rearrangement uses TRBV18 and TRBJ2-7; D possibly corresponds to TRBD2 (5 bases). V was cut by 1 base and J by 2 bases, with 15 bases left in between. Germline values: CDR1 KGHSH, CDR2 LQKENI. The CDR3 consists of 16 residues. CDR3 nucleotide sequence: TGTGCCAGCTCACCACTAAACGGGGTGGGCACCTACGAGCAGTACTTC. As protein: CASSPLNGVGTYEQYF.

This chain links TRBV11-3 with TRBJ2-7; tentatively, D is TRBD1 (5 bases). This CDR3 region has 15 residues. Trimming shortened V by 1 base and J by 0 bases, and 10 bases separated the two germline ends. Germline V gene sequence: CDR1 SGHNT, CDR2 YENEEA. CDR3 nucleotides: TGTGCCAGCAGCTTAGCGGACACGTCCTCCTACGAGCAGTACTTC. It translates to CASSLADTSSYEQYF.

The genes are TRBV29-1 and TRBJ1-2, with 8 bases aligning to TRBD1. Losses at the gene ends were 3 bases for V and 8 bases for J; bases not matched to a gene: 8. The CDR3 totals 13 residues. The V gene's germline CDR1 is SQVTM and CDR2 ANQGSEA. This CDR3 reads CSVDPTGGGGYTF. The CDR3 region has the DNA TGCAGCGTTGACCCCACAGGGGGAGGCGGCTACACCTTC.

V is TRBV19 and J is TRBJ1-5; 9 bases match TRBD1. V shed 7 bases, J shed 2 bases, and the junction held 15 bases outside the gene matches. Germline V gene lookup returns CDR1 LNHDA and CDR2 SQIVND (reference sequence). The CDR3 consists of 18 residues. The CDR3 bases are TGTGCCAGTACGCCCCGGGACAGGGTTGGTCCTGGCAATCAGCCCCAGCATTTT. Its translation: CASTPRDRVGPGNQPQHF.

This chain joins TRBV19 and TRBJ1-1; 8 positions agree with TRBD1. V gave up 8 bases and J gave up 7 bases; unmatched junction bases: 12. This CDR3 region has 14 residues. Germline V gene sequence: CDR1 LNHDA, CDR2 SQIVND (reference sequence). The CDR3 region is CASCGQGPTLEAFF. CDR3 coding DNA: TGTGCCAGTTGTGGACAGGGTCCGACTCTTGAAGCTTTCTTT.

The chain has TRBV6-5 and TRBJ1-1; D unclear. Trimming removed 6 bases from V and 4 bases from J, with 12 bases in between. From germline, CDR1 is MNHEY and CDR2 SVGAGI. The CDR3 has 13 amino acids. The CDR3 DNA reads TGTGCCAGCAGGTCCACCCCGCGCACTGAAGCTTTCTTT. Its translation: CASRSTPRTEAFF.

This chain links TRBV5-5 with TRBJ2-7; tentative D call: TRBD2 (6 bases). The length of the CDR3 is 15 residues. CDR1 SGHKS and CDR2 YYEKEE come from the germline V gene (reference sequence). Deletions cut 1 base from V and 3 bases from J, with 14 bases between. CDR3 coding DNA: TGTGCCAGCAGCTTGTTTCGGGGACTCCTCTACGAGCAGTACTTC. Its protein product is CASSLFRGLLYEQYF.